Listed below are T cell receptor beta chains from one sample, sequenced in a study of cytotoxic CD8 clonotypes in ibrutinib-treated CLL. The protocol was immunoSEQ multiplex PCR, while the TCRdb copy is restricted to in-frame clones and leaves out a portion. The profile shows under 300,000 clones, roughly 70% of them singletons. Sequencing used PBMCs, obtained after 24 months of ibrutinib treatment. The source of these receptors is a human donor with chronic lymphocytic leukemia. The CDR3 runs from the conserved cysteine through the conserved F or W. A D gene is named only where the DNA matches it firmly. Only some rows state a clone size, as once, few, many or a class for expanded clones.

>NA|TRBJ2-1|NA|TRBV4-1
CASSQDLIYNEQFF
TGCGCCAGCAGCCAGGATCTAATCTACAATGAGCAGTTCTTC
>NA|TRBJ2-5|NA|TRBV5-1
CASSLEGETQYF
TGCGCCAGCAGCTTGGAGGGAGAGACCCAGTACTTC
>NA|TRBJ2-2|NA|TRBV7-3
CASRRETGDTGELFF
TGTGCCAGCAGGAGGGAGACAGGTGACACCGGGGAGCTGTTTTTT
>NA|TRBJ1-4|NA|TRBV27
CASSFRANEKLFF
TGTGCCAGCAGTTTCCGGGCTAATGAAAAACTGTTTTTT
>NA|TRBJ2-2|NA|TRBV6-5
CASSRTTGELFF
TGTGCCAGCAGCCGTACTACCGGGGAGCTGTTTTTT
>NA|TRBJ1-4|NA|TRBV7-9
CASSVGGDGEKLFF
TGTGCCAGCAGCGTTGGGGGAGACGGTGAAAAACTGTTTTTT
>few|TRBJ2-5|TRBD2|TRBV28
CASSPPGLEETQYF
TGTGCCAGCAGTCCTCCGGGACTAGAAGAGACCCAGTACTTC
>NA|TRBJ2-3|TRBD1|TRBV25-1
CASSRQGVGDTQYF
TGTGCCAGCAGTAGACAGGGGGTAGGAGATACGCAGTATTTT
>NA|TRBJ2-7|TRBD2|TRBV18
CASSPGLADEQYF
TGTGCCAGCTCACCTGGACTAGCGGACGAGCAGTACTTC
>NA|TRBJ2-7|TRBD2|TRBV4-1
CASSQGGGSSYEQYF
TGCGCCAGCAGCCAAGGGGGCGGGAGTAGCTACGAGCAGTACTTC
>NA|TRBJ1-5|NA|TRBV28
CASSVGGLNQPQHF
TGTGCCAGCAGTGTAGGGGGGCTAAATCAGCCCCAGCATTTT
>NA|TRBJ1-1|NA|TRBV7-9
CASHGARQEAFF
TGTGCCAGCCATGGCGCTCGCCAAGAAGCTTTCTTT
>NA|TRBJ2-1|TRBD2|TRBV4-2
CASSRTGTSSNEQFF
TGTGCCAGCAGCCGAACCGGGACTAGCAGCAATGAGCAGTTCTTC